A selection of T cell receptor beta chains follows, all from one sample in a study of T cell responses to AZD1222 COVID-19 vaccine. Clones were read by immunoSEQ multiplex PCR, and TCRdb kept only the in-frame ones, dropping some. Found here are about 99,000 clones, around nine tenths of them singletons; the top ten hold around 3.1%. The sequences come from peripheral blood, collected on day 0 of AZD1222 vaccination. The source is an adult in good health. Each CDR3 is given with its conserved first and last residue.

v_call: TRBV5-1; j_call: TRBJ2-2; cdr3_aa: CASSGREFSTGELFF
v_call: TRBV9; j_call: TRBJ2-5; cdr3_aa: CASSTDRGSQTQYF
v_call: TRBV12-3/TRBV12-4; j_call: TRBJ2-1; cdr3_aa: CASSFGLANEQFF
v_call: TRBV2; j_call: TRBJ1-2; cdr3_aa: CASSTEGGRGANYGYTF
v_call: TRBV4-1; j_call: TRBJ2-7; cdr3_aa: CASSYEHFEQGAYYEQYF
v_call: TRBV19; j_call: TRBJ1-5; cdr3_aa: CASSSLRSTVLRNQPQHF
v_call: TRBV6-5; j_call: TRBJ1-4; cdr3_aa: CASSSPGQSNEKLFF
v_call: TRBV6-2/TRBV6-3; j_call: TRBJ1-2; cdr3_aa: CASSSTRQTSITNYGYTF
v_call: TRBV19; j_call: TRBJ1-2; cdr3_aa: CASTPSKPTTGVYGYTF
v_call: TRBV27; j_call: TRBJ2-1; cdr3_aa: CASSLSGARANEQFF
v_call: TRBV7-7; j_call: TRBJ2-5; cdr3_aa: CASSLDGIRETQYF
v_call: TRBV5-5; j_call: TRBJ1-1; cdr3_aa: CASSQGSALFEAFF
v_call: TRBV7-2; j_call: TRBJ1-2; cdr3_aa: CASSPGQGTGYTF
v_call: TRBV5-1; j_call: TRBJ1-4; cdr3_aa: CASSLYRDRNEKLFF
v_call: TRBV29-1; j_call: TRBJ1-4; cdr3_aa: CSAQRANEKLFF
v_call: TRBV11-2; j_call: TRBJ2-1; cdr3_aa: CASSLGSLGLTSYNEQFF
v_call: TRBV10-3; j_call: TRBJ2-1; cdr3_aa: CAIMGGAGYNEQFF
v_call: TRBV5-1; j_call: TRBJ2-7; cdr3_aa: CASSLSGGPFYEQYF
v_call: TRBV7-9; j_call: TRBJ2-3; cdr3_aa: CASSLAGGRDTQYF
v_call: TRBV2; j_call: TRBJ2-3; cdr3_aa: CASRAPGLDTDTQYF
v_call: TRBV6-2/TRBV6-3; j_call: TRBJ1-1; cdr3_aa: CASSYDRAAFF
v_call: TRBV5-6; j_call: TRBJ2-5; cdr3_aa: CASRYGQQETQYF
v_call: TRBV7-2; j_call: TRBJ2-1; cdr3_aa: CASSLFPGGYNEQFF
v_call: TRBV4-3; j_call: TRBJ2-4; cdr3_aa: CASSQERGPSLQYF
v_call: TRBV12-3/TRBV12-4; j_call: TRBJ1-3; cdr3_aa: CASGIGNTIYF
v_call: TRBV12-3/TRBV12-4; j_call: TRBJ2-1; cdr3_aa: CASGLAGPEEQFF
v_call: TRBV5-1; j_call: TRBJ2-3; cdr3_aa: CARVRAQNTDTQYF
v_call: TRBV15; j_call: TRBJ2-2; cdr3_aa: CATSQVNTGELFF
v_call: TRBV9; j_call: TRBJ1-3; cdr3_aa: CASSAGPLSGNTIYF
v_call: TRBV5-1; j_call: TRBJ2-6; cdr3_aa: CASGGLSGANVLTF
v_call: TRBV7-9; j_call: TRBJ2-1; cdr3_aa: CASSRPGSLAGNYNEQFF
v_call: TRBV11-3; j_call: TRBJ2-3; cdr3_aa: CASSLGRERADTQYF
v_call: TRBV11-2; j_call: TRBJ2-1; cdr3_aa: CASSLVLSSYNEQFF
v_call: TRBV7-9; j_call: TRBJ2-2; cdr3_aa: CASKRSDRTAGELFF
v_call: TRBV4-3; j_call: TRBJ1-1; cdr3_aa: CASSQPGQRNTEAFF
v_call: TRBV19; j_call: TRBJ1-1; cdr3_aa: CASTARGGNTEAFF